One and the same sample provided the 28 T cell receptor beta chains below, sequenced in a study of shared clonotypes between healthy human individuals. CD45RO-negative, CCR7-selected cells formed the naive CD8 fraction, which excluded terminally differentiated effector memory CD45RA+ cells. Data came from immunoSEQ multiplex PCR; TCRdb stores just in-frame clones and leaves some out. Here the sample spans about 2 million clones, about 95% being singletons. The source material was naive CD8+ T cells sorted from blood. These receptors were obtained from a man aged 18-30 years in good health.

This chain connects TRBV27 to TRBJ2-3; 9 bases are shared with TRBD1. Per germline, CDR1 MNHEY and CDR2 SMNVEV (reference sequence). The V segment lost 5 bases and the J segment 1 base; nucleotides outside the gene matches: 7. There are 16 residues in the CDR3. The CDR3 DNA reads TGTGCCAGCAGTGACGCCGGGACAGGGCGCACAGATACGCAGTATTTT. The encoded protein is CASSDAGTGRTDTQYF.

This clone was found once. The CDR3 sequence: CASGRTAEETQYF. Written as DNA, the CDR3 is TGTGCCAGCGGACGGACGGCGGAAGAGACCCAGTACTTC. The chain combines TRBV7-9 with TRBJ2-5; D is uncertain. Between the trimmed V and J ends, which lost 8 bases and 3 bases, there was a span of 13 bases. Germline V lookup: CDR1 SEHNR, CDR2 FQNEAQ (reference sequence). The CDR3 loop spans 13 amino acids.

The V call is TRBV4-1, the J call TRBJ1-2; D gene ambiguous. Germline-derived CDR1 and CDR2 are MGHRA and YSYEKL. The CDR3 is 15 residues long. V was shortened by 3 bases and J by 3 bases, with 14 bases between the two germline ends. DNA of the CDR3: TGCGCCAGCAGCCAGGCAAAGATGCAGGACTATGGCTACACCTTC. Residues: CASSQAKMQDYGYTF.

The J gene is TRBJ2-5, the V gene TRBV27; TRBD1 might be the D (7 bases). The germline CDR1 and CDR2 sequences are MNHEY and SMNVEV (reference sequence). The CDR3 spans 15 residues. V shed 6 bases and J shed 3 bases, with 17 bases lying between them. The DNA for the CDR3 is TGTGCCAGCAGGATGAATCCAGGGGGGAAAGAGACCCAGTACTTC. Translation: CASRMNPGGKETQYF.

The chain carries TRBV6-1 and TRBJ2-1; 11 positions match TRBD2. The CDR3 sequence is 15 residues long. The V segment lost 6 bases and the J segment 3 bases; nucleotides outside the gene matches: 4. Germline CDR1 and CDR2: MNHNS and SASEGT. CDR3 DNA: TGTGCCAGCAGGGAGACTAGCGGGAACTACAATGAGCAGTTCTTC. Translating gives CASRETSGNYNEQFF.

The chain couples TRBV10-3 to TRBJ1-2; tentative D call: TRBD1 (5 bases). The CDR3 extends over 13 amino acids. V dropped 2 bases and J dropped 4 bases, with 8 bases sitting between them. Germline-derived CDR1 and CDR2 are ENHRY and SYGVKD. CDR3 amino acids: CAISEGAGYGYTF. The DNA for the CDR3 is TGTGCCATCAGTGAGGGGGCGGGCTATGGCTACACCTTC.

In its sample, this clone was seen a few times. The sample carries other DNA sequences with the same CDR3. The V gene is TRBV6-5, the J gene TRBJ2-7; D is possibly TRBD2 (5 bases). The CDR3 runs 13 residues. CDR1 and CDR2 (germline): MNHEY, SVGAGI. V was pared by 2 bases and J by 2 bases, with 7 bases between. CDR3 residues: CASSYRETYEQYF. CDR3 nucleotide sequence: TGTGCCAGCAGTTACAGGGAGACCTACGAGCAGTACTTC.

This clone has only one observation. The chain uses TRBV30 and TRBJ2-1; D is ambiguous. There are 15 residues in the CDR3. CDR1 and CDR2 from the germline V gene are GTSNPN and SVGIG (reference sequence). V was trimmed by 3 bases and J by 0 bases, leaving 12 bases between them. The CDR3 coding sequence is TGTGCCTGGAGCGCCGAGGCGAGCTCCTACAATGAGCAGTTCTTC. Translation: CAWSAEASSYNEQFF. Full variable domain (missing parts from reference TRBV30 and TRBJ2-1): SQTIHQWPATLVQPVGSPLSLECTVEGTSNPNLYWYRQAAGRGLQLLFYSVGIGQISSEVPQNLSASRPQDRQFILSSKKLLLSDSGFYLCAWSAEASSYNEQFFGPGTRLTVL.

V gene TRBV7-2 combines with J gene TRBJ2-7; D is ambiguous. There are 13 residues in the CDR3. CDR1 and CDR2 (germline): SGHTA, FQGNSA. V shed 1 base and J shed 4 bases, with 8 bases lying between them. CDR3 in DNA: TGTGCCAGCAGCTTAGGACACCTTTACGAGCAGTACTTC. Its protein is CASSLGHLYEQYF.

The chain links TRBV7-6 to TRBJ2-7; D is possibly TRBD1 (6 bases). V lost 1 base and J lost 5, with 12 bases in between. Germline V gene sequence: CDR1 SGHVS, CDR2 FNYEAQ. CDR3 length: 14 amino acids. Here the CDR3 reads CASSLVIGDNEQYF. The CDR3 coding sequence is TGTGCCAGCAGCTTAGTTATAGGGGACAACGAGCAGTACTTC. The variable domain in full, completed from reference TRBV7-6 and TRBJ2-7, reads GAGVSQSPRYKVTKRGQDVALRCDPISGHVSLYWYRQALGQGPEFLTYFNYEAQQDKSGLPNDRFSAERPEGSISTLTIQRTEQRDSAMYRCASSLVIGDNEQYFGPGTRLTVT.

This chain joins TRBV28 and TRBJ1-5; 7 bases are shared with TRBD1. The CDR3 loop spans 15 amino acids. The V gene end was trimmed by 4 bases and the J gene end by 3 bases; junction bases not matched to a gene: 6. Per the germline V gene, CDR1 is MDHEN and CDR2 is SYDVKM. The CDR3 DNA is TGTGCCAGCAGTTCGACAGGGAGGAACAATCAGCCCCAGCATTTT. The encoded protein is CASSSTGRNNQPQHF.

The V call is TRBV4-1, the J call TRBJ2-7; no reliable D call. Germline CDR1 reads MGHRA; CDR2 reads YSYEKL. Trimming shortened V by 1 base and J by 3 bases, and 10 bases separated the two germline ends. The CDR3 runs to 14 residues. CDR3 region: CASSQATLNYEQYF. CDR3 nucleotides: TGCGCCAGCAGCCAAGCTACCCTGAACTACGAGCAGTACTTC.

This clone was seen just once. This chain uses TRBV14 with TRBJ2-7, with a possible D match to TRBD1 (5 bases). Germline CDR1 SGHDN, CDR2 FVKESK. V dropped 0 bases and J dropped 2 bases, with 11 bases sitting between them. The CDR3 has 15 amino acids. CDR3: CASSQEFGRAYEQYF. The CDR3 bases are TGTGCCAGCAGCCAAGAATTCGGCAGGGCCTACGAGCAGTACTTC.

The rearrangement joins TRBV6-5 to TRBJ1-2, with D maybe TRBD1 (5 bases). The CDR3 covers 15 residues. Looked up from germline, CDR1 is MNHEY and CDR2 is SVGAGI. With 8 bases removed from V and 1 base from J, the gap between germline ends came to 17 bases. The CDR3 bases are TGTGCCAGCTCGCCTGGGCTAAGGGGTAACTATGGCTACACCTTC. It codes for CASSPGLRGNYGYTF.

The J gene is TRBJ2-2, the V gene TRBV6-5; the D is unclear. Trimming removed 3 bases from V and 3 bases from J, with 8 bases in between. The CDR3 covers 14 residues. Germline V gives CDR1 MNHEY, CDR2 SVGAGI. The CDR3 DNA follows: TGTGCCAGCAGTTATTACAGAGACACCGGGGAGCTGTTTTTT. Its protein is CASSYYRDTGELFF.

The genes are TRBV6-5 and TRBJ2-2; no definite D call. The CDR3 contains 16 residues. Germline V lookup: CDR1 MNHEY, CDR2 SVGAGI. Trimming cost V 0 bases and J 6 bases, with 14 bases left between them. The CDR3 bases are TGTGCCAGCAGTTACTCGTTCCTGCCCGGCTCCGGGGAGCTGTTTTTT. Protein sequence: CASSYSFLPGSGELFF.

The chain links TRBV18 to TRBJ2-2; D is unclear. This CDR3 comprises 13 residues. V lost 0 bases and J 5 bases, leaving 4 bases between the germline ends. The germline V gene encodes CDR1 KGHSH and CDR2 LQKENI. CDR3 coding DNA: TGTGCCAGCTCACCACCTCAAACCGGGGAGCTGTTTTTT. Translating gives CASSPPQTGELFF.

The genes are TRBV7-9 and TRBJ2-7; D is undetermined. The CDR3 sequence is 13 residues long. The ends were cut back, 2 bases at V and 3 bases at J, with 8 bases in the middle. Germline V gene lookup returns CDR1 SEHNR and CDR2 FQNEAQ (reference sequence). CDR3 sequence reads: CASSLSNFYEQYF. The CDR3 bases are TGTGCCAGCAGCTTAAGCAACTTCTACGAGCAGTACTTC.

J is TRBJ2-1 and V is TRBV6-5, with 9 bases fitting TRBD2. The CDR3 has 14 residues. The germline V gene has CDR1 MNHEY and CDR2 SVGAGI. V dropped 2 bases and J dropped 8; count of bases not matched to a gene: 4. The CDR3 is CASSYQIAGDEQFF. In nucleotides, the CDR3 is TGTGCCAGCAGTTACCAGATAGCGGGAGATGAGCAGTTCTTC.

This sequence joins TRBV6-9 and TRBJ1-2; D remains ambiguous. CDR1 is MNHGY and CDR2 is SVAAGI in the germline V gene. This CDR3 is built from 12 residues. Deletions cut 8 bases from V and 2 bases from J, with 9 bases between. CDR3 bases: TGTGCCAGCCCCTTAGGGAACTATGGCTACACCTTC. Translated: CASPLGNYGYTF.

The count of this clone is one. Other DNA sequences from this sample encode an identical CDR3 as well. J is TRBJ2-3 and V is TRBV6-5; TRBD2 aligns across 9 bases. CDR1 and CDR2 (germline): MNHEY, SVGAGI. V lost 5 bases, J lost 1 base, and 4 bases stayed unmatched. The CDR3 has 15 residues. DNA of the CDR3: TGTGCCAGCAGTACTATAGCGGGAGGCACAGATACGCAGTATTTT. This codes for CASSTIAGGTDTQYF.

Written as DNA, the CDR3 is TGTGCTACTCGGCGGGAAAAACTGTTTTTT. The encoded protein is CATRREKLFF. The rearrangement uses TRBV2 and TRBJ1-4; no definite D call. CDR3 size: 10 residues. Germline loops: CDR1 SNHLY, CDR2 FYNNEI. Using reference TRBV2 and TRBJ1-4 for the parts outside the CDR3, the full variable domain is EPEVTQTPSHQVTQMGQEVILRCVPISNHLYFYWYRQILGQKVEFLVSFYNNEISEKSEIFDDQFSVERPDGSNFTLKIRSTKLEDSAMYFCATRREKLFFGSGTQLSVL.

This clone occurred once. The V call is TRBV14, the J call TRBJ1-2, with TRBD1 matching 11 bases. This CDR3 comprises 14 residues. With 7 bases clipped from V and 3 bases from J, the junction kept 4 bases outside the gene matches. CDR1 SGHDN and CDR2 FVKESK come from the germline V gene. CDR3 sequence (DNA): TGTGCCAGCACCCGGACAGGGGGCGACTATGGCTACACCTTC. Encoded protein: CASTRTGGDYGYTF.

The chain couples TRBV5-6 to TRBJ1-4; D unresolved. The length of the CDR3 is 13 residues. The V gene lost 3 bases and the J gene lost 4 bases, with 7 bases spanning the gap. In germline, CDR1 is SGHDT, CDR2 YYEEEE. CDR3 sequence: CASSYGYNEKLFF. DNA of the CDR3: TGTGCCAGCAGCTACGGATATAATGAAAAACTGTTTTTT.

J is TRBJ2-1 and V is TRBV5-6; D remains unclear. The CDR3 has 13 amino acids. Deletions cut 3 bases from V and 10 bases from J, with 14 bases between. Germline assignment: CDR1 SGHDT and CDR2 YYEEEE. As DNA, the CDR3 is TGTGCCAGCAGCTCCCCGGGCCTTGGGGAGCAGTTCTTC. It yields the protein CASSSPGLGEQFF.

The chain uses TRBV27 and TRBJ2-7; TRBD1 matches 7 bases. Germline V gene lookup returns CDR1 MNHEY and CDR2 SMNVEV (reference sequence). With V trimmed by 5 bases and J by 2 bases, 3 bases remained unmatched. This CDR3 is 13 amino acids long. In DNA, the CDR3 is TGTGCCAGCAGTCATGGACAGGCCTACGAGCAGTACTTC. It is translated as CASSHGQAYEQYF.

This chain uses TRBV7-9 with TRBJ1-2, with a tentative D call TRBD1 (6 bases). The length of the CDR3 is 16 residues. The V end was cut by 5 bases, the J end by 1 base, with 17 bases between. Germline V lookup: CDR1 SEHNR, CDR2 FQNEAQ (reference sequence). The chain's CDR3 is CASSLLTGQRNYGYTF. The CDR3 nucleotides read TGTGCCAGCAGCCTTCTGACAGGACAACGTAACTATGGCTACACCTTC.

The CDR3 loop is CASILGTEAFF. As DNA, the CDR3 is TGTGCCAGCATCCTGGGCACTGAAGCTTTCTTT. The rearrangement uses TRBV6-6 and TRBJ1-1, with D hard to call. V dropped 7 bases and J dropped 4 bases, with 7 bases sitting between them. The CDR3 contains 11 residues. CDR1 is MNHNY and CDR2 is SVGAGI in the germline V gene (reference sequence).